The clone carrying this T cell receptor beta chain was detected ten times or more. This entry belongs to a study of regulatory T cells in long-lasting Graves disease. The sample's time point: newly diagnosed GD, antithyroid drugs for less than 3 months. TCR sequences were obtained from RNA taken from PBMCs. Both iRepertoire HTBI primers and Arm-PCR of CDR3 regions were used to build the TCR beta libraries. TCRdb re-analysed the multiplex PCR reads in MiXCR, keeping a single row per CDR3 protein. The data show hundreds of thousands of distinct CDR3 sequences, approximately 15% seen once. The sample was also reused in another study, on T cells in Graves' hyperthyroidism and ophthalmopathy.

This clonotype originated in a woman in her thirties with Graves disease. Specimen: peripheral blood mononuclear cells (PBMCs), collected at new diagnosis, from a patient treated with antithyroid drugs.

The CDR3 sequence: CASSPKIGSGANVLTF. For the CDR3, the DNA is TGTGCCAGCAGCCCAAAGATAGGGTCTGGGGCCAACGTCCTGACTTTC. The rearrangement joins TRBV6-1 to TRBJ2-6; unclear D gene. V shed 6 bases and J shed 1 base, with 13 bases lying between them. Germline assignment: CDR1 MNHNS and CDR2 SASEGT. CDR3 length: 16 amino acids.